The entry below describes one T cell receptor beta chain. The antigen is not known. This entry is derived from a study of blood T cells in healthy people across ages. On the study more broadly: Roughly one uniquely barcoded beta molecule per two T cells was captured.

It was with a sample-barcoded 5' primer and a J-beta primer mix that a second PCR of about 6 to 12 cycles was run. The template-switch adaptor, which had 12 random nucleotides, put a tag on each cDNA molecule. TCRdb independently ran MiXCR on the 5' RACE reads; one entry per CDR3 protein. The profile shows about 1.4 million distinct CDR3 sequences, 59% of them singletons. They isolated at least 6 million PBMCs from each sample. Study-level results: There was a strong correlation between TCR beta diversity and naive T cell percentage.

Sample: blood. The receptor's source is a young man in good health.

CDR3 sequence reads: CASSQPGLNTEAFF. The DNA for the CDR3 is TGCGCCAGCAGCCAACCGGGGCTTAACACTGAAGCTTTCTTT. The chain couples TRBV4-1 to TRBJ1-1, with D possibly being TRBD1 (5 bases). Trimming pared 2 bases from V and 2 bases from J, leaving 9 bases between. The CDR3 sequence is 14 residues long. CDR1 and CDR2 from the germline V gene are MGHRA and YSYEKL.